Below, one TCR beta chain is given with its context. These data come from a study of cytomegalovirus exposure and HLA in healthy donors. The PCR used 60 Vbeta and 13 Jbeta primers. TCRdb's table, derived via immunoSEQ multiplex PCR, lists solely in-frame clones and lacks some. The listing contains 200,000 to 250,000 clones. In germline, CDR1 is MNHNS, CDR2 SASEGT. Trimming cost V 7 bases and J 4 bases; bases outside gene matches: 2. CDR3 length: 12 residues. The sequence derives from a woman aged 25 to 39 in good health and CMV-seropositive. The chain links TRBV6-1 to TRBJ1-2; 8 positions agree with TRBD1. Sequenced sample: PBMCs. CDR3 loop: CASTDRVYGYTF. CDR3 in DNA: TGTGCCAGCACGGACAGGGTCTATGGCTACACCTTC.